This TCR beta chain was documented in a study of cytomegalovirus exposure and HLA in healthy donors. The CDR3 consists of 16 residues. Germline CDR1 and CDR2: MGHRA and YSYEKL. Trimming at V came to 3 bases and at J to 8 bases, leaving 12 bases not matched to a gene. A multiplex PCR was run with 60 Vbeta primers and 13 Jbeta primers. Profiling relied on immunoSEQ multiplex PCR, and the TCRdb table lists in-frame clones only, not all of them. The table includes approximately 110,000 clones, around 77% detected once. This clonotype originated in a human donor in good health. The material sequenced was PBMCs. V is TRBV4-1 and J is TRBJ1-4, with TRBD1 identical over 7 bases. CDR3 DNA sequence: TGCGCCAGCAGCCAGGGGGGACAGCTGTTAGGGGAAAAACTGTTTTTT. It is translated as CASSQGGQLLGEKLFF.